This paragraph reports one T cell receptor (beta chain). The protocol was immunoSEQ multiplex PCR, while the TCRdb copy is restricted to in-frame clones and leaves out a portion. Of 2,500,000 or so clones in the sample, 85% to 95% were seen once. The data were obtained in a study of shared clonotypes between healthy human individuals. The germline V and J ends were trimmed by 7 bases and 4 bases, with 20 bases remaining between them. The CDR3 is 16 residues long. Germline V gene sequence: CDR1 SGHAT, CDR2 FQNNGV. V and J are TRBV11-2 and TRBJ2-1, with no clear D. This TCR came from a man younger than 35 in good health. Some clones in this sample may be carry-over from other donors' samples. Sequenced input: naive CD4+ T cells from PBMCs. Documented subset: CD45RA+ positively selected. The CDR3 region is CASTVATRLRYNEQFF. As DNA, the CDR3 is TGTGCCAGCACCGTGGCTACCCGGCTGCGATACAATGAGCAGTTCTTC. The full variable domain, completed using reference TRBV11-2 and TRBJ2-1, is EAGVAQSPRYKIIEKRQSVAFWCNPISGHATLYWYQQILGQGPKLLIQFQNNGVVDDSQLPKDRFSAERLKGVDSTLKIQPAKLEDSAVYLCASTVATRLRYNEQFFGPGTRLTVL.